Only a few counts were recorded for the clone carrying this T cell receptor (beta chain). The sample originates from a study of identical twins. The V gene lost 7 bases and the J gene lost 6 bases, with 11 bases spanning the gap. The CDR3 is 11 amino acids. CDR1 is SGHKS, CDR2 YYEKEE, per germline (reference sequence). TCRdb called the 5' RACE reads again in MiXCR, with one record for every CDR3 protein. The table shows a few hundred thousand distinct CDR3 sequences, with 5.5% to 7.5% occurring only once. These data were also reused for a study on T cells expressing NK-cell markers.

This receptor was obtained from a woman younger than 30 in good health. This chain uses TRBV5-5 with TRBJ2-7, with D unresolved. The sample consisted of CD8+ T cells sorted from blood. The CDR3 sequence is CASHWKIEQYF. For the CDR3, the DNA is TGTGCCAGCCATTGGAAGATCGAGCAGTACTTC.